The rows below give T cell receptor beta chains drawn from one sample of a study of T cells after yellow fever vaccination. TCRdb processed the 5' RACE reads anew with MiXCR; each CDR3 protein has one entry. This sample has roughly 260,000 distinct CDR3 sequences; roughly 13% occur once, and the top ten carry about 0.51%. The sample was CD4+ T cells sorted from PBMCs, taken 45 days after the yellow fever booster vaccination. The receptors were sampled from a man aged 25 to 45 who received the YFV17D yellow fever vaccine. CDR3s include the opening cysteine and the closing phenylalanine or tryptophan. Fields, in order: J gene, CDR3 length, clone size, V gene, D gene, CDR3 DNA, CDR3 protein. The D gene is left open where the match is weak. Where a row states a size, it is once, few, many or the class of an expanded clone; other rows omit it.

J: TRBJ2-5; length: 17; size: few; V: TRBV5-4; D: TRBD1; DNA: TGTGCCAGCAGCCCGAGGTCGGGACAGGGTAATCAAGAGACCCAGTACTTC; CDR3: CASSPRSGQGNQETQYF
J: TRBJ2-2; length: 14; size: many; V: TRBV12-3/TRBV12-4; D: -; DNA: TGTGCCAGCACGATAGCGGTACCCACCGGGGAGCTGTTTTTT; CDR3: CASTIAVPTGELFF
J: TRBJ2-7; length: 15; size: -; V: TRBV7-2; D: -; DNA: TGTGCCAGCAGCTCTTATGGACCGGGTCGGTACGAGCAGTACTTC; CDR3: CASSSYGPGRYEQYF
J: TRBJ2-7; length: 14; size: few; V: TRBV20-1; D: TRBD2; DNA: TGCAGTGCTAGCAGGGAGGGTCCTTCCTACGAGCAGTACTTC; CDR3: CSASREGPSYEQYF
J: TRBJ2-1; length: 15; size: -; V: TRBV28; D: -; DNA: TGTGCCAGCAGTCGCCGACCGGGACTTTCCACTGAGCAGTTCTTC; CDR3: CASSRRPGLSTEQFF
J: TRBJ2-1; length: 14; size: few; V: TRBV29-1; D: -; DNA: TGCAGCGTTGAAGCTACGAGCTCCTACAATGAGCAGTTCTTC; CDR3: CSVEATSSYNEQFF
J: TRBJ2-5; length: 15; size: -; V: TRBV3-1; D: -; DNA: TGTGCCAGCAGCCAAGCACTGGCTAGCCAAGAGACCCAGTACTTC; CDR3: CASSQALASQETQYF
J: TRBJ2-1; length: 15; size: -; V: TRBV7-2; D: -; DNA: TGTGCCAGCCGGCCCCCGGGACTTGCCTACAATGAGCAGTTCTTC; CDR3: CASRPPGLAYNEQFF
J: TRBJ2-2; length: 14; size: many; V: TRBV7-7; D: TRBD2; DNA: TGTGCTAGCAGCCTAAAGCGGGGTAGCGGGGAGCTGTTTTTT; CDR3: CASSLKRGSGELFF
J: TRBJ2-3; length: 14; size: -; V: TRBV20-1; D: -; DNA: TGCAGTGCTCGGCGAGGGGGTAGCACAGATACGCAGTATTTT; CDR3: CSARRGGSTDTQYF
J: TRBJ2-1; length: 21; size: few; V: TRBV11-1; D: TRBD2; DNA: TGTGCCAGCAGCTTGTTACCGGGACTAGCGGGAGTTGCGAGCTCCTACAATGAGCAGTTCTTC; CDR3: CASSLLPGLAGVASSYNEQFF
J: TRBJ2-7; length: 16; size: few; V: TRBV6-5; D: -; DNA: TGTGCCAGCAGTTACGCCAGGGGTCGGAGCTCCTACGAGCAGTACTTC; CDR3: CASSYARGRSSYEQYF
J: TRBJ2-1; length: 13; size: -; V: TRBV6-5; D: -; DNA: TGTGCCAGCAGGACAGATCTCGGGAATGAGCAGTTCTTC; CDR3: CASRTDLGNEQFF
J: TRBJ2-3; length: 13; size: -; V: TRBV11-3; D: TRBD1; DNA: TGTGCCAGCAGCTCGGGGACAGGGGATACGCAGTATTTT; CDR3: CASSSGTGDTQYF
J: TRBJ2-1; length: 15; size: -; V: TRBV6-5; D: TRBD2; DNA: TGTGCCAGCAGTTACTCAGCGGGAGGGCCTTATGAGCAGTTCTTC; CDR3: CASSYSAGGPYEQFF
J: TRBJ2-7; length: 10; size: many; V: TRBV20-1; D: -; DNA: TGCAGTGCCAAGTTGTACGAGCAGTACTTC; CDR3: CSAKLYEQYF
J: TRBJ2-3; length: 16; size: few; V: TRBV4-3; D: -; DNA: TGCGCCAGCAGCGAACTTCTCTTCGCGAGCACAGATACGCAGTATTTT; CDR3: CASSELLFASTDTQYF
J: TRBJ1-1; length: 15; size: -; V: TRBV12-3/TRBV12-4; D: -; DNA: TGTGCCAGCAGTTTCAGCGACAGAATGAACACTGAAGCTTTCTTT; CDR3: CASSFSDRMNTEAFF
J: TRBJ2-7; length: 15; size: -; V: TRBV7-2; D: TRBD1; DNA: TGTGCCAGCAGCCCAGAGTGGGACAGGGAATCCGAGCAGTACTTC; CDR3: CASSPEWDRESEQYF
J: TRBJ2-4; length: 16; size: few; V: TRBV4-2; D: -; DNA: TGTGCCAGCAGCCAAGAACGAACAGACCAGGGGAACATTCAGTACTTC; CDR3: CASSQERTDQGNIQYF
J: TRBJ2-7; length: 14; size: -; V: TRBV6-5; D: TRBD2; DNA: TGTGCCAGCAGTTTTGGGACTAGCGGCTACGAGCAGTACTTC; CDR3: CASSFGTSGYEQYF
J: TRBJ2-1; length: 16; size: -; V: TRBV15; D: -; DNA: TGTGCCACCAGCAGAGGTCTACTGAGGGTTGGGGATGAGCAGTTCTTC; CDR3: CATSRGLLRVGDEQFF